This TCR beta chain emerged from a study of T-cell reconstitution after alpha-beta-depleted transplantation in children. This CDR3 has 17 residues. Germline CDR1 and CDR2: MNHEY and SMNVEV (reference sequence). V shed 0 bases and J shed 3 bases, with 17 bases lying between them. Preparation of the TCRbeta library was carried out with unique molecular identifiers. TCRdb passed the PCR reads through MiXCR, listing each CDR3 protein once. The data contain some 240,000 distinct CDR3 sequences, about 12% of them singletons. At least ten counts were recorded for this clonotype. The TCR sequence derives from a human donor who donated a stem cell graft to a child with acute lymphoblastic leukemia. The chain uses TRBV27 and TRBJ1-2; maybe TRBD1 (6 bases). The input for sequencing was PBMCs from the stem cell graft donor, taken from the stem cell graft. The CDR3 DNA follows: TGTGCCAGCAGTTTATCGAGAGGGGGGAAACCTGACTATGGCTACACCTTC. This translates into CASSLSRGGKPDYGYTF.